The 26 T cell receptor beta chains presented below share a single source sample, sequenced in a study of shared clonotypes between healthy human individuals. Sequencing was performed with immunoSEQ multiplex PCR; in TCRdb, only in-frame clones are kept and a portion is missing. The sample records around 95,000 clones, roughly two thirds being singletons. Sequencing was carried out using memory CD8+ T cells sorted from blood. Specified subset: CD45RO+ cells pooled with CCR7-negative TemRA cells. Receptors originate from a man aged 25-40 years in good health.

V and J are TRBV2 and TRBJ2-7; 7 nucleotides agree with TRBD1. CDR3 size: 14 residues. Trimming took 7 bases from V and 4 from J; bases not matched to a gene: 10. Germline loops: CDR1 SNHLY, CDR2 FYNNEI. CDR3 in DNA: TGTGCCAGCATCCCGGGACAGACAAAATACGAGCAGTACTTC. It yields the protein CASIPGQTKYEQYF.

The rearrangement links TRBV7-9 to TRBJ1-1; D is perhaps TRBD1 (5 bases). Trimming removed 3 bases from V and 4 bases from J, with 12 bases in between. Germline loops: CDR1 SEHNR, CDR2 FQNEAQ (reference sequence). The CDR3 has 14 residues. CDR3 sequence: CASSFLGRGTEAFF. The CDR3 DNA reads TGTGCCAGCAGCTTCTTAGGGAGGGGCACTGAAGCTTTCTTT.

The rearrangement links TRBV28 to TRBJ1-1; 9 nucleotides align to TRBD1. The CDR3 is 15 residues long. Losses at the gene ends were 4 bases for V and 4 bases for J; bases not matched to a gene: 7. Germline CDR1 is MDHEN and CDR2 is SYDVKM. As DNA, the CDR3 is TGTGCCAGCAGTTCCACAGGGGGCCAAGCCACTGAAGCTTTCTTT. Protein product: CASSSTGGQATEAFF.

This clone has only a few counts. The chain combines TRBV11-2 with TRBJ1-5; possible D gene TRBD1, 6 bases. This CDR3 has 17 amino acids. V lost 0 bases and J lost 7, with 19 bases in between. CDR1 and CDR2 from the germline V gene are SGHAT and FQNNGV. The CDR3 sequence is CASSLERGNNGRQPQHF. Written as DNA, the CDR3 is TGTGCCAGCAGCTTAGAAAGGGGGAATAATGGTAGACAGCCCCAGCATTTT.

This clone is termed medium-sized. The J gene is TRBJ1-2, the V gene TRBV5-5, with TRBD1 as a possible D gene (5 bases). The CDR3 is 14 residues long. The V gene's germline CDR1 is SGHKS and CDR2 YYEKEE (reference sequence). Deletions cut 5 bases from V and 0 bases from J, with 11 bases between. The CDR3 here is CASSSTASNYGYTF. The CDR3 DNA is TGTGCCAGCAGTTCGACAGCGTCTAACTATGGCTACACCTTC.

Comments on this clone: A read error may explain this, as a much larger clone is one base away. In nucleotides, the CDR3 is TGTGCCAACAGTGAATTAGCGGCAGCGACAGCTAACTATGGCTACACCTTC. As protein: CANSELAAATANYGYTF. This chain links TRBV6-1 with TRBJ1-2; possibly TRBD1 for D (5 bases). The CDR3 length is 17 residues. CDR1 and CDR2 from the germline V gene are MNHNS and SASEGT.

V usage is TRBV7-9 and J usage is TRBJ2-5; 9 bases are a match to TRBD2. The DNA end is more similar to TRBJ2-7, so the J call may be wrong. CDR1 is SEHNR, CDR2 FQNEAQ, per germline (reference sequence). This CDR3 has 15 residues. CDR3 nucleotide sequence: TGTGCCAGCAGCTTAAGTAGCGGGAGTGGCTACGAGCAGTACTTC. This sequence encodes CASSLSSGSGYEQYF.

V gene TRBV7-9 combines with J gene TRBJ2-1, with 7 positions matching TRBD2. Germline V gene data show CDR1 as SEHNR and CDR2 as FQNEAQ (reference sequence). This CDR3 contains 12 residues. J gave up 10 bases and V 8 bases, and 8 bases lay outside the gene matches. This CDR3 reads CASGGRGYEQFF. The CDR3 DNA reads as TGTGCCAGCGGCGGGAGAGGGTACGAGCAGTTCTTC.

This chain links TRBV9 with TRBJ2-3, with 12 bases matching TRBD2. CDR3 length equals 15 residues. Trimming removed 4 bases from V and 5 bases from J; junction bases left unmatched: 5. Germline CDR1 reads SGDLS; CDR2 reads YYNGEE. CDR3: CASSNRLAGEDTQYF. The CDR3 nucleotides read TGTGCCAGCAGCAATCGACTAGCGGGAGAAGATACGCAGTATTTT. The full variable domain, in which reference TRBV9 and TRBJ2-3 provide the parts outside the CDR3, is DSGVTQTPKHLITATGQRVTLRCSPRSGDLSVYWYQQSLDQGLQFLIQYYNGEERAKGNILERFSAQQFPDLHSELNLSSLELGDSALYFCASSNRLAGEDTQYFGPGTRLTVL.

V is TRBV5-4 and J is TRBJ2-3; D is perhaps TRBD2 (5 bases). The CDR3 is 13 residues long. The germline V gene has CDR1 SGHNT and CDR2 YYREEE (reference sequence). The V end was cut by 4 bases, the J end by 8 bases, with 14 bases between. The CDR3 DNA is TGTGCCAGCAGCACAAAGGCAGGAGGTACGCAGTATTTT. Protein: CASSTKAGGTQYF.

This clone was seen a single time. This chain connects TRBV6-1 to TRBJ1-1; D is undetermined. Between the trimmed V and J ends, which lost 0 bases and 1 base, there was a span of 6 bases. The CDR3 extends over 14 amino acids. CDR1 is MNHNS, CDR2 SASEGT, per germline. The CDR3 nucleotides are TGTGCCAGCAGTGAAGCGGTAGAGAACACTGAAGCTTTCTTT. It encodes CASSEAVENTEAFF.

J is TRBJ2-2 and V is TRBV25-1; 8 nucleotides match TRBD2. J lost 3 bases, V lost 4 bases, and 13 bases had no gene match. CDR1 and CDR2 (germline): MGHDK, SYGVNS. The CDR3 is 18 amino acids. CDR3 in amino acids: CASSATGGPRLYTGELFF. In nucleotides, the CDR3 is TGTGCCAGCAGTGCAACGGGAGGGCCTCGCTTATACACCGGGGAGCTGTTTTTT.

This clone appeared once. Relative to the germline gene, one junction end is altered; a read error may explain this. The chain couples TRBV28 to TRBJ2-6; TRBD1 matches 10 bases. The germline CDR1 and CDR2 sequences are MDHEN and SYDVKM. The CDR3 length is 12 residues. CDR3 residues: CASSFRGTGVFF. The CDR3 nucleotides read TGTGCCAGCAGTTTCCGGGGGACAGGGGTTTTTTTC.

This chain connects TRBV27 to TRBJ1-2, with TRBD1 matching over 9 bases. The CDR3 runs 16 residues. The germline V gene has CDR1 MNHEY and CDR2 SMNVEV (reference sequence). Losses at the gene ends were 6 bases for V and 7 bases for J; bases not matched to a gene: 15. The CDR3 bases are TGTGCCAGCAGCCCACAGACAGGGGGTGGAGGAACTGGCTACACCTTC. It encodes CASSPQTGGGGTGYTF.

V is TRBV5-4 and J is TRBJ2-1, with D tentatively TRBD1 (5 bases). V lost 4 bases to trimming and J lost 5 bases, with 19 bases between them. CDR3 length equals 16 residues. CDR1 and CDR2 from the germline V gene are SGHNT and YYREEE (reference sequence). CDR3 sequence (DNA): TGTGCCAGCAGCCCTCCGGACATCTTGCTGGACAATGAGCAGTTCTTC. Translating it yields CASSPPDILLDNEQFF. Full variable domain (outside the CDR3, taken from reference TRBV5-4 and TRBJ2-1): ETGVTQSPTHLIKTRGQQVTLRCSSQSGHNTVSWYQQALGQGPQFIFQYYREEENGRGNFPPRFSGLQFPNYSSELNVNALELDDSALYLCASSPPDILLDNEQFFGPGTRLTVL.

At least ten counts were recorded for this clone. A single base separates this from a much larger clone, so it may be a read error. In the same sample, other DNA sequences code for this CDR3. The chain couples TRBV6-1 to TRBJ2-7; 9 bases are shared with TRBD2. The V gene end was trimmed by 0 bases and the J gene end by 0 bases; junction bases not matched to a gene: 0. Germline V gives CDR1 MNHNS, CDR2 SASEGT. This CDR3 contains 15 residues. The CDR3 nucleotides read TGTGCCAGCAGTGAAGCACTAGCGGGCTCCTACGAGCAGTACTTC. It encodes CASSEALAGSYEQYF.

This chain joins TRBV6-5 and TRBJ2-1, with D unclear. Germline CDR1 reads MNHEY; CDR2 reads SVGAGI. CDR3 length: 11 amino acids. V lost 7 bases, J lost 4 bases, and 5 bases lay in between. The CDR3 is CASMGYNEQFF. CDR3 sequence (DNA): TGTGCCAGCATGGGTTACAATGAGCAGTTCTTC.

The chain uses TRBV9 and TRBJ2-1; no reliable D call. V lost 2 bases to trimming and J lost 3 bases, with 6 bases between them. CDR1 and CDR2 (germline): SGDLS, YYNGEE. The CDR3 is 13 residues long. CDR3 in amino acids: CASSVLSYNEQFF. As DNA, the CDR3 is TGTGCCAGCAGCGTTCTGAGCTACAATGAGCAGTTCTTC.

This clone was observed a single time. This CDR3 reads CASSGNPMGKNIQYF. The CDR3 DNA is TGTGCCAGTAGTGGCAATCCCATGGGCAAAAACATTCAGTACTTC. The chain is built from TRBV19 and TRBJ2-4; D uncertain. There are 15 residues in the CDR3. The V gene's germline CDR1 is LNHDA and CDR2 SQIVND (reference sequence). V dropped 5 bases and J dropped 3 bases, with 14 bases sitting between them.

This clone was recorded only once. The chain couples TRBV7-9 to TRBJ2-7; no reliable D call. Trimming pared 5 bases from V and 3 bases from J, leaving 14 bases between. Germline CDR1 SEHNR, CDR2 FQNEAQ (reference sequence). The CDR3 is 14 residues long. CDR3 region: CASSPRAQLYEQYF. The CDR3 DNA sequence: TGTGCCAGCAGCCCCCGAGCCCAACTCTACGAGCAGTACTTC. The complete variable domain, with remaining parts taken from reference TRBV7-9 and TRBJ2-7, reads DTGVSQNPRHKITKRGQNVTFRCDPISEHNRLYWYRQTLGQGPEFLTYFQNEAQLEKSRLLSDRFSAERPKGSFSTLEIQRTEQGDSAMYLCASSPRAQLYEQYFGPGTRLTVT.

This clone was counted a few times. Here the CDR3 reads CASSLEGDSSSYEQYF. CDR3 coding DNA: TGTGCCAGCAGCTTGGAGGGGGACAGCAGCTCCTACGAGCAGTACTTC. The chain has TRBV5-5 and TRBJ2-7; 7 positions match TRBD1. V lost 0 bases to trimming and J lost 0 bases; unmatched junction nucleotides: 6. The CDR3 sequence is 16 residues long. Germline assignment: CDR1 SGHKS and CDR2 YYEKEE (reference sequence).

The genes are TRBV7-9 and TRBJ2-7, with TRBD1 matching 7 bases. In germline, CDR1 is SEHNR, CDR2 FQNEAQ (reference sequence). CDR3 length equals 13 residues. V dropped 6 bases and J dropped 1; count of bases not matched to a gene: 3. CDR3 sequence reads: CASRPDRSYEQYF. The CDR3 DNA reads TGTGCCAGCAGACCGGACAGGTCCTACGAGCAGTACTTC.

As to this clone: Other DNA sequences in this specimen translate into the identical CDR3. This chain connects TRBV19 to TRBJ1-5; 7 positions agree with TRBD1. This CDR3 comprises 13 residues. With 5 bases clipped from V and 4 bases from J, the junction kept 2 bases outside the gene matches. CDR1 is LNHDA, CDR2 SQIVND, per germline (reference sequence). CDR3 sequence reads: CASSQGGNQPQHF. DNA for the CDR3: TGTGCCAGTAGTCAGGGGGGGAATCAGCCCCAGCATTTT.

The chain is built from TRBV6-4 and TRBJ2-3; 10 nucleotides match TRBD2. Germline loops: CDR1 MRHNA, CDR2 SNTAGT. V dropped 4 bases and J dropped 4; count of bases not matched to a gene: 8. The CDR3 consists of 16 residues. CDR3 sequence reads: CASSASPAGGADTQYF. DNA for the CDR3: TGTGCCAGCAGTGCCTCTCCAGCGGGAGGGGCAGATACGCAGTATTTT.

This sequence joins TRBV11-2 and TRBJ2-1; 8 bases align to TRBD2. Germline lookup yields CDR1 SGHAT and CDR2 FQNNGV. The CDR3 is 15 residues long. Trimming removed 1 base from V and 5 bases from J; junction bases left unmatched: 4. The CDR3 bases are TGTGCCAGCAGCTTAGGGGGACTAGAAAACAATGAGCAGTTCTTC. It is translated as CASSLGGLENNEQFF.

The genes are TRBV5-5 and TRBJ1-5, with unresolved D. The germline gives CDR1 SGHKS, CDR2 YYEKEE (reference sequence). The CDR3 covers 16 residues. V lost 0 bases and J lost 0, with 10 bases in between. The DNA of the CDR3 is TGTGCCAGCAGCTTGGACAGAAGCTATAGCAATCAGCCCCAGCATTTT. It is translated as CASSLDRSYSNQPQHF.